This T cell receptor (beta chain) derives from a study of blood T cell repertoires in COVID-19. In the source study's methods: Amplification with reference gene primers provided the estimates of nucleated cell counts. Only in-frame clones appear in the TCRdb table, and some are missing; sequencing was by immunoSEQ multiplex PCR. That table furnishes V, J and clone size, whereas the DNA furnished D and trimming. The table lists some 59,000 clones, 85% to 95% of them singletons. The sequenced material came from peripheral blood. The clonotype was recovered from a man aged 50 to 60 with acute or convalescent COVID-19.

CDR3 coding DNA: TGTGCCAGCAGTCGACTGAACACCGGGGAGCTGTTTTTT. Translated: CASSRLNTGELFF. This chain links TRBV12-3 or TRBV12-4 with TRBJ2-2; D is unclear. Trimming shortened V by 5 bases and J by 1 base, and 5 bases separated the two germline ends. This CDR3 contains 13 residues.